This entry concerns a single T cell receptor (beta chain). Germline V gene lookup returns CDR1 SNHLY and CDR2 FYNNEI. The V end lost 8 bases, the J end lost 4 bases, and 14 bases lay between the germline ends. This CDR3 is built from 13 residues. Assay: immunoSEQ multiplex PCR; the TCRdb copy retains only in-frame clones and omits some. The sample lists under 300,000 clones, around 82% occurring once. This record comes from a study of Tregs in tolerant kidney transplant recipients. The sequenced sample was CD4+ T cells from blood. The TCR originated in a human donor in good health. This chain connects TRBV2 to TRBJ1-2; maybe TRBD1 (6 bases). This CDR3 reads CASEGGRAYGYTF. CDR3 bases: TGTGCCAGCGAGGGGGGTAGGGCCTATGGCTACACCTTC.